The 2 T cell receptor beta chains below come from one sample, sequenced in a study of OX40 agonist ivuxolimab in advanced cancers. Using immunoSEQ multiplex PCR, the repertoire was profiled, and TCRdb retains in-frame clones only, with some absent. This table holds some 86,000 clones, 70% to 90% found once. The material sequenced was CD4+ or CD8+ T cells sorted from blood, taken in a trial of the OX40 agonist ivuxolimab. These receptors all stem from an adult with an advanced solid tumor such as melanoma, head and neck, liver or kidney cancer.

In DNA form, the CDR3 reads TGTGCCAGCAGTTACAAAGCTAGGACTGAAGCTTTCTTT. Amino acids: CASSYKARTEAFF. The rearrangement uses TRBV6-5 and TRBJ1-1; D gene ambiguous. From germline, CDR1 is MNHEY and CDR2 SVGAGI. The CDR3 totals 13 residues. V lost 2 bases, J lost 5 bases, and 9 bases lay in between.

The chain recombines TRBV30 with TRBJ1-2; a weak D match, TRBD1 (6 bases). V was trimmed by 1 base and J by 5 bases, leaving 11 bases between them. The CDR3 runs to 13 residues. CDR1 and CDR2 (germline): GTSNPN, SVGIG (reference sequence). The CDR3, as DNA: TGTGCCTGGAGTGACGGGGGCTATTATGGCTACACCTTC. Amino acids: CAWSDGGYYGYTF.